These 18 T cell receptor beta chains came from one sample sequenced in a study of blood T cell repertoires in COVID-19. Generated by immunoSEQ multiplex PCR, the TCRdb table keeps only in-frame clones and is missing some. The table has about 330,000 clones, 86% seen once. Source material: peripheral blood. The receptors come from a woman aged 50 to 65 with acute or convalescent COVID-19.

CDR3 sequence (DNA): TGTGCCAGTAGTAGAGCGGCGATCTATAGCAATCAGCCCCAGCATTTT. This encodes CASSRAAIYSNQPQHF. The chain carries TRBV19 and TRBJ1-5; D is unclear. The V end was cut by 4 bases, the J end by 0 bases, with 13 bases between. Looked up from germline, CDR1 is LNHDA and CDR2 is SQIVND (reference sequence). The CDR3 sequence is 16 residues long.

This chain connects TRBV2 to TRBJ1-1, with D maybe TRBD1 (6 bases). The CDR3 spans 14 residues. CDR1 and CDR2 (germline): SNHLY, FYNNEI. V lost 7 bases, J lost 4 bases, and 16 bases lay in between. In DNA form, the CDR3 reads TGTGCCAGCATAGTGGACAGTGGCAGCACTGAAGCTTTCTTT. Protein sequence: CASIVDSGSTEAFF.

The chain combines TRBV24-1 with TRBJ2-1; 14 nucleotides match TRBD2. Trimming took 4 bases from V and 4 from J; bases not matched to a gene: 5. The CDR3 is 17 amino acids. Germline CDR1 and CDR2: KGHDR and SFDVKD. The CDR3 sequence is CATSDPGLAGGYNEQFF. CDR3 in DNA: TGTGCCACCAGTGACCCTGGACTAGCGGGAGGATACAATGAGCAGTTCTTC.

The V gene is TRBV6-5, the J gene TRBJ2-5; D is perhaps TRBD1 (5 bases). This CDR3 is 12 amino acids long. Looked up from germline, CDR1 is MNHEY and CDR2 is SVGAGI. V dropped 5 bases and J dropped 2 bases, with 6 bases sitting between them. CDR3 DNA sequence: TGTGCCAGCAGTCGACAGCAAGAGACCCAGTACTTC. Its translation is CASSRQQETQYF.

V usage is TRBV7-9 and J usage is TRBJ2-7; maybe TRBD1 (6 bases). Looked up from germline, CDR1 is SEHNR and CDR2 is FQNEAQ (reference sequence). CDR3 length equals 15 residues. V lost 1 base, J lost 2 bases, and 12 bases lay in between. The CDR3 bases are TGTGCCAGCAGCTTAGGGGACACCGCAACCTACGAGCAGTACTTC. Translation gives CASSLGDTATYEQYF.

This clone turned up a few times. The J gene is TRBJ2-6, the V gene TRBV4-1; the D is unclear. This CDR3 has 17 amino acids. Trimming left V 1 base short and J 0 bases short, with 10 bases between. Germline values: CDR1 MGHRA, CDR2 YSYEKL. The CDR3 DNA follows: TGCGCCAGCAGCCAAGGGGCGATCTACTCTGGGGCCAACGTCCTGACTTTC. The encoded protein is CASSQGAIYSGANVLTF.

The chain uses TRBV5-4 and TRBJ1-2; D not resolved. Trimming cost V 4 bases and J 6 bases, with 19 bases left between them. Germline values: CDR1 SGHNT, CDR2 YYREEE (reference sequence). The CDR3 contains 15 residues. The CDR3 DNA sequence: TGTGCCAGCAGCACGGGTAACGGGGATTCAAATGGCTACACCTTC. It codes for CASSTGNGDSNGYTF.

V is TRBV19 and J is TRBJ1-3; TRBD1 matches at 8 bases. This CDR3 region has 15 residues. CDR1 and CDR2 from the germline V gene are LNHDA and SQIVND (reference sequence). Losses at the gene ends were 4 bases for V and 4 bases for J; bases not matched to a gene: 6. The CDR3 here is CASSTGQASGNTIYF. The CDR3 nucleotides are TGTGCCAGTAGTACGGGACAGGCATCCGGAAACACCATATATTTT.

This chain connects TRBV28 to TRBJ2-1, with 13 bases that match TRBD2. Trimming removed 6 bases from V and 12 bases from J; junction bases left unmatched: 8. The length of the CDR3 is 14 residues. Germline CDR1 MDHEN, CDR2 SYDVKM. DNA for the CDR3: TGTGCCAGCAGGCCGGGACTAGCGGGAAAGGGGCAGTTCTTC. It specifies CASRPGLAGKGQFF.

The chain employs TRBV18 and TRBJ2-2; no definite D call. CDR1 KGHSH and CDR2 LQKENI come from the germline V gene. Trimming shortened V by 2 bases and J by 1 base, and 11 bases separated the two germline ends. The CDR3 consists of 16 residues. The CDR3 bases are TGTGCCAGCTCACCAGGGCAGCACGTGAACACCGGGGAGCTGTTTTTT. Its translation is CASSPGQHVNTGELFF.

This chain links TRBV2 with TRBJ2-3; maybe TRBD1 (6 bases). CDR1 SNHLY and CDR2 FYNNEI come from the germline V gene. CDR3 length: 14 residues. Trimming stripped 7 bases from V and 0 bases from J, with 11 bases between. The CDR3 protein is CASNRDRSTDTQYF. The CDR3 coding sequence is TGTGCCAGCAATCGCGACAGGAGCACAGATACGCAGTATTTT.

The CDR3 bases are TGTGCCAGTAAGATCGGGACAGAGCAACAGTACTTC. As protein: CASKIGTEQQYF. The chain uses TRBV18 and TRBJ2-5, with 7 bases aligning to TRBD1. In germline, CDR1 is KGHSH, CDR2 LQKENI. This CDR3 is built from 12 residues. The V segment lost 9 bases and the J segment 11 bases; nucleotides outside the gene matches: 12.

The rearrangement joins TRBV5-1 to TRBJ1-6, with 9 bases identical to TRBD1. The CDR3 totals 17 residues. Trimming removed 3 bases from V and 10 bases from J; junction bases left unmatched: 14. Germline assignment: CDR1 SGHRS and CDR2 YFSETQ. The DNA of the CDR3 is TGCGCCAGCAGCTCCTGGACCGGGACAGGGACACTCTCACCCCTCCACTTT. Protein product: CASSSWTGTGTLSPLHF. The full variable domain, completed using reference TRBV5-1 and TRBJ1-6, is KAGVTQTPRYLIKTRGQQVTLSCSPISGHRSVSWYQQTPGQGLQFLFEYFSETQRNKGNFPGRFSGRQFSNSRSEMNVSTLELGDSALYLCASSSWTGTGTLSPLHFGNGTRLTVT.

V usage is TRBV9 and J usage is TRBJ2-1; D is ambiguous. CDR1 is SGDLS, CDR2 YYNGEE, per germline. This CDR3 has 13 amino acids. V lost 4 bases to trimming and J lost 6 bases, with 11 bases between them. The CDR3 loop is CASSPGSANEQFF. The CDR3 DNA is TGTGCCAGCAGCCCCGGTAGTGCCAATGAGCAGTTCTTC.

The chain combines TRBV5-1 with TRBJ1-4; the D gene is possibly TRBD1 (5 bases). CDR3 length: 16 residues. V lost 0 bases, J lost 0 bases, and 9 bases lay in between. In germline, CDR1 is SGHRS, CDR2 YFSETQ. The CDR3 DNA follows: TGCGCCAGCAGCTTGGGACAGACCTCAACTAATGAAAAACTGTTTTTT. Translation: CASSLGQTSTNEKLFF.

The rearrangement uses TRBV11-2 and TRBJ2-7; TRBD1 aligns across 9 bases. CDR3 length: 15 residues. Germline CDR1 is SGHAT and CDR2 is FQNNGV. V shed 5 bases and J 2 bases; nucleotides not matched to a gene: 7. CDR3 nucleotide sequence: TGTGCCAGCAGCCGTGGGACAGGGAGTACCTACGAGCAGTACTTC. Its protein is CASSRGTGSTYEQYF.

J is TRBJ2-1 and V is TRBV6-1, with 9 bases identical to TRBD1. After removal of 4 bases from V and 1 base from J, the junction contained 11 bases not matched to a gene. Germline assignment: CDR1 MNHNS and CDR2 SASEGT. The CDR3 is 18 residues long. Here the CDR3 reads CASSAFGRDRDSYNEQFF. The CDR3 DNA sequence: TGTGCCAGCAGTGCCTTCGGTAGGGACAGGGATTCCTACAATGAGCAGTTCTTC.

The chain is built from TRBV27 and TRBJ2-7; no clear D. The CDR3 has 14 amino acids. The V end lost 3 bases, the J end lost 3 bases, and 12 bases lay between the germline ends. In germline, CDR1 is MNHEY, CDR2 SMNVEV (reference sequence). The CDR3 loop reads CASSLSRMNYEQYF. CDR3 coding DNA: TGTGCCAGCAGTTTGAGCCGAATGAACTACGAGCAGTACTTC.